This T cell receptor beta chain was captured by sequencing in a study of T cell repertoires in cytomegalovirus infection. The wider study: CMV infection together with matching HLA type was indicated by public TCR beta signatures.

Per the germline V gene, CDR1 is MNHEY and CDR2 is SVGEGT. The J segment lost 2 bases and the V segment lost 2 bases, leaving 10 bases of the junction unmatched. There are 18 residues in the CDR3. MiXCR was run by TCRdb on the reads, yielding one entry per CDR3 protein. The data hold 310,000 or so distinct CDR3 sequences, with over 20% observed a single time. Sequencing input: PBMCs. The V call is TRBV6-2 or TRBV6-3, the J call TRBJ1-5; 9 bases are a match to TRBD1. The TCR originated in a human donor in good health (CMV status not recorded). Some clones in this sample may be carry-over from other donors' samples. The CDR3 DNA reads TGTGCCAGCAGTTACCCACCGGGACAGGGCATAGGCAATCAGCCCCAGCATTTT. Translated: CASSYPPGQGIGNQPQHF.